This TCR beta chain was recovered during a study of blood T cell repertoires in COVID-19 (TCRdb year 2020). Background on the whole study: Samples from collaborators originated in the United States, Italy and Spain and spanned both the acute and convalescent phases of COVID-19. The material from the prospective study consisted of cDNA or gDNA derived from T cells, B-cell-depleted T cells, or PBMCs. Samples were obtained from the ongoing ImmuneRACE study (first 160 participants) and from 950 to 1,500 subjects provided by 6 global collaborators. Where available, HLA class I and class II types were obtained from metadata supplied by the sample provider rather than from assay-based typing. Deeply sampled blood TCRbeta repertoires from subjects exposed to, actively infected with, or recovered from COVID-19 were included in the dataset. A de-identified subject ID, COVID-19 status, age in years and sex were almost always included in the sample metadata. The repertoires were released in a freely available public database meant as a resource for research on the immune response to SARS-CoV-2. Broader findings and caveats from the paper: Clinical and demographic metadata were provided uncurated, with the amount varying by source and participant.

TCRbeta CDR3 regions were amplified from genomic DNA using the immunoSEQ Assay, a bias-controlled multiplex PCR. Per the authors' processing: Nucleated cell counts per sample were estimated from amplification of reference gene primers within the assay. Sequence reads were collapsed and filtered to measure the absolute abundance of every unique TCRbeta CDR3 rearrangement. Productive Simpson clonality was computed per sample as the square root of Simpson's diversity index over productive rearrangements. Not all clones reach the TCRdb copy of this immuneACCESS table, which keeps in-frame sequences only. Checked studies attribute under half of the gap to unresolved V genes and leave the rest unexplained. V and J calls and clone size follow that table, whereas D and trimming were derived from the DNA. This sample lists around 200,000 clones; around 80% were detected once. About 7% of the sample belongs to the ten largest clones.

Whole blood was collected in K2EDTA tubes by collaborating institutions according to the institutions' own protocols. For TCRbeta analysis, collaborators shipped samples in one of three forms: frozen whole blood, isolated PBMCs, or DNA extracted from either of those sample types. Notes on this clone: Its antigen specificity is not known. Base-call qualities are not available, and no considerably larger clone is one nucleotide away.

Sequencing was done on a sample of peripheral blood. This receptor was obtained from a human donor in a cohort sampled during active COVID-19.

The CDR3 protein sequence reads: CASSLMGAQETQYF. Here is the DNA: TGTGCCAGCAGCTTAATGGGAGCCCAAGAGACCCAGTACTTC. The chain employs TRBV11-3 and TRBJ2-5; TRBD2 is perhaps the D gene, given 5 matching bases. CDR1 is given as SGHNT and CDR2 as YENEEA, both from the germline V gene. V was cut back by 2 bases and J by 1 base, leaving a gap of 8 bases between them. Measured from the cysteine to the phenylalanine, the CDR3 is 14 residues long. The kept DNA is CDR3 alone, 42 bases in frame from the first base.